Listed below are T cell receptor beta chains from one sample, sequenced in a study of shared clonotypes between healthy human individuals. The assay was immunoSEQ multiplex PCR, and TCRdb's table has in-frame clones only and misses some. The data show roughly 450,000 clones, about four fifths seen once. The specimen sequenced was PBMCs. The receptors derive from a woman aged 40 to 49 in good health. Some clones in this sample may be carry-over from other donors' samples. The CDR3 runs from the conserved cysteine through the conserved F or W. D genes are given only for firm matches.

j_call v_call d_call cdr3_aa
TRBJ1-1 TRBV28 . CASSSITEAFF
TRBJ2-7 TRBV2 TRBD1 CASHGQGHYEQYF
TRBJ2-1 TRBV5-1 TRBD2 CASSLAASGDNEQFF
TRBJ2-5 TRBV7-2 . CASSLFGTDQETQYF
TRBJ2-7 TRBV30 . CAGSPRRVGEQYF
TRBJ2-5 TRBV10-2 . CASSEPGYQETQYF
TRBJ2-3 TRBV10-3 TRBD1 CAIRPGQGLSADTQYF
TRBJ2-3 TRBV10-3 TRBD2 CAISAGTSGSADTQYF
TRBJ2-7 TRBV28 TRBD1 CASSLFDRGHEQYF
TRBJ2-3 TRBV7-9 . CASSSSGMTDTQYF
TRBJ2-3 TRBV30 TRBD2 CAWSLRLAGYTDTQYF
TRBJ2-7 TRBV30 TRBD1 CAWSAQGVIAQYF
TRBJ2-7 TRBV4-2 . CASTSALGASYEQYF
TRBJ1-1 TRBV19 . CASRAQGGNTEAFF
TRBJ2-7 TRBV27 TRBD2 CASSPGTSGSYEQYF
TRBJ1-1 TRBV11-3 . CASSFVTGLGAEAFF
TRBJ2-7 TRBV28 . CASRRAGTSYEQYF
TRBJ2-1 TRBV28 . CASSLLDPRGGNEQFF
TRBJ2-3 TRBV5-1 TRBD2 CASSLDAGDGLSTDTQYF
TRBJ2-7 TRBV2 . CASKGPSYEQYF
TRBJ1-6 TRBV7-2 . CASNRIGSPLHF
TRBJ2-7 TRBV7-3 TRBD1 CASSLGTGDIYEQYF